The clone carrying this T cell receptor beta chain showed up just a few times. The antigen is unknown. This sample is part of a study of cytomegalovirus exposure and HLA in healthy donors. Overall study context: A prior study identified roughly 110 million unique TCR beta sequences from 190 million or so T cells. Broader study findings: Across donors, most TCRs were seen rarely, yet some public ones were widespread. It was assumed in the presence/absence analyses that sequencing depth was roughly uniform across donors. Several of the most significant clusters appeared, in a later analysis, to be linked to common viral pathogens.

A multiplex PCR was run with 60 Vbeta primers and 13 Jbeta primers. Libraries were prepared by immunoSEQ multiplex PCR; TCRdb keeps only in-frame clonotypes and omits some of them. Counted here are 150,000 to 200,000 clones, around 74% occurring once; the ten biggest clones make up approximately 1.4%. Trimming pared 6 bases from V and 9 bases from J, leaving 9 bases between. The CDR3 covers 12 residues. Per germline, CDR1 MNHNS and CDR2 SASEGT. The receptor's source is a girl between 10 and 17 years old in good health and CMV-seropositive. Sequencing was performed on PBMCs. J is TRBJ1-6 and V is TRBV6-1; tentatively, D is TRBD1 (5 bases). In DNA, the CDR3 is TGTGCCAGCAGGTCAGGGATTTCACCCCTCCACTTT. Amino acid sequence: CASRSGISPLHF.